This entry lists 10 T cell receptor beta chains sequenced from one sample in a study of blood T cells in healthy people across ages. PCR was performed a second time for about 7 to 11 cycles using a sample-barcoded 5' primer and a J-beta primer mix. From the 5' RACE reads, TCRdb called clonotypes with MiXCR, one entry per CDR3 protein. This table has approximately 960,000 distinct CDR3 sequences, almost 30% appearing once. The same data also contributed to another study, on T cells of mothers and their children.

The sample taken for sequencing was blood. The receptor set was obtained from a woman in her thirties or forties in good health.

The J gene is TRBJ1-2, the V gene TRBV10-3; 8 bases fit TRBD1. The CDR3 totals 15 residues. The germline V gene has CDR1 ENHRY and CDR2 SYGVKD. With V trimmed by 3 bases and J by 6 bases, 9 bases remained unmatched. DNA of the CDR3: TGTGCCATCAGTGACCCGGGACAGGATCTTAATGGCTACACCTTC. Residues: CAISDPGQDLNGYTF.

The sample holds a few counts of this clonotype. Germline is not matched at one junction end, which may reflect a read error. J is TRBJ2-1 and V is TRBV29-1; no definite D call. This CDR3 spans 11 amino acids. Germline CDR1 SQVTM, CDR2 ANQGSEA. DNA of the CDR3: TGCAACGTTGATTTCGTCAATGAGCAGTTCTTC. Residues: CNVDFVNEQFF.

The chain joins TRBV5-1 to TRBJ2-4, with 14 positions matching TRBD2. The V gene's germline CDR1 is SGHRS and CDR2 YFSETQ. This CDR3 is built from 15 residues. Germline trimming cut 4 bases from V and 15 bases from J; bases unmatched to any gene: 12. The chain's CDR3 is CASSRDPGTSGGWYF. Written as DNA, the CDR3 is TGCGCCAGCAGCCGCGACCCCGGGACTAGCGGGGGCTGGTACTTC. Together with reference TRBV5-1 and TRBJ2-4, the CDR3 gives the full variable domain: KAGVTQTPRYLIKTRGQQVTLSCSPISGHRSVSWYQQTPGQGLQFLFEYFSETQRNKGNFPGRFSGRQFSNSRSEMNVSTLELGDSALYLCASSRDPGTSGGWYFGAGTRLSVL.

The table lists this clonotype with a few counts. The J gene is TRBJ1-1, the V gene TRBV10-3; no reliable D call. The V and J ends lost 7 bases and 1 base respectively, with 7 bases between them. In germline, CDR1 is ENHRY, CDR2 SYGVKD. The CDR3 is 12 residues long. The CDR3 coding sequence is TGTGCCATCAAGCCCCCGAACACTGAAGCTTTCTTT. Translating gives CAIKPPNTEAFF.

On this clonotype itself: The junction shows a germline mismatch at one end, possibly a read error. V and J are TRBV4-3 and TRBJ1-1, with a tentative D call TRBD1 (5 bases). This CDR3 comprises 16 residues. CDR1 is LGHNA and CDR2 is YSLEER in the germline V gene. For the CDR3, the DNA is TGCGCCAGCACCCAATACGTAGGAGGGGTGAACACTGAAGCTTTCTTT. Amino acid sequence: CASTQYVGGVNTEAFF.

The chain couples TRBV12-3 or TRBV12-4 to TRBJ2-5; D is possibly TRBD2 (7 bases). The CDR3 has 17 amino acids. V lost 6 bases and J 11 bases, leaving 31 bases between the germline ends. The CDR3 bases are TGTGCCAGCAGCTCTGGCGGGGGCCCCTCCCCTCGAAATGAGCAGTACTTC. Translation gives CASSSGGGPSPRNEQYF.

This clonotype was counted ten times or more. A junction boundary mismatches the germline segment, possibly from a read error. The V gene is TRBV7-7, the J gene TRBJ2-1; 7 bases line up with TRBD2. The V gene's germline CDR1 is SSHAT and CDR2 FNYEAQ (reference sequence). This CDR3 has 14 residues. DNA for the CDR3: TGTGCTAGCAGCTTAGTTAGGACTAGTAGCGAGCAGTTCTTC. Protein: CASSLVRTSSEQFF.

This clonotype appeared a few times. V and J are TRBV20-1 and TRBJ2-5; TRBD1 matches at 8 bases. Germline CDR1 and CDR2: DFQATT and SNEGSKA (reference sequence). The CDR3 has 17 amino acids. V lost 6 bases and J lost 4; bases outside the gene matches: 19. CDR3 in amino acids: CSAPPLIAPGGLETQYF. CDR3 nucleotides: TGCAGTGCCCCACCCCTAATAGCGCCAGGGGGCTTAGAGACCCAGTACTTC.

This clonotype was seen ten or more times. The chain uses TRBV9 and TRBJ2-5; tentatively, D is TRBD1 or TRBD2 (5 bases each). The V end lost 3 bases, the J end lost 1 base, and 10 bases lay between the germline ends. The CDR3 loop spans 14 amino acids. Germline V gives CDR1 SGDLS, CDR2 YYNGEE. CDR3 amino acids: CASSAGPLQETQYF. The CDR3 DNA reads TGTGCCAGCAGCGCGGGACCCCTCCAAGAGACCCAGTACTTC. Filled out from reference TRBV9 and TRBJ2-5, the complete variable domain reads DSGVTQTPKHLITATGQRVTLRCSPRSGDLSVYWYQQSLDQGLQFLIQYYNGEERAKGNILERFSAQQFPDLHSELNLSSLELGDSALYFCASSAGPLQETQYFGPGTRLLVL.

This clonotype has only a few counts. The CDR3 sequence: CSASGSPSTDTQYF. In DNA form, the CDR3 reads TGCAGTGCTAGTGGATCCCCAAGCACAGATACGCAGTATTTT. The chain combines TRBV20-1 with TRBJ2-3; no definite D call. This CDR3 comprises 14 residues. Germline V lookup: CDR1 DFQATT, CDR2 SNEGSKA (reference sequence). The ends were cut back, 3 bases at V and 0 bases at J, with 10 bases in the middle.